The clone carrying this T cell receptor (beta chain) was counted between two and nine times. This sample is drawn from a study of shared clonotypes between healthy human individuals. For unsorted PBMC, approximately 290 ng DNA per replicate equaled roughly 28,000 T cell genomes. Repertoires were generated with immunoSEQ multiplex PCR, while TCRdb's copy carries only in-frame clones and drops some. Of about 490,000 clones listed, approximately 80% are singletons. This TCR came from a woman in her 40s in good health. Some clones in this sample may be carry-over from other donors' samples. The sequencing input was PBMCs.

The CDR3 loop reads CASSTDRQETQYF. The CDR3 nucleotides read TGTGCCAGCAGCACGGACAGACAAGAGACCCAGTACTTC. The genes are TRBV7-2 and TRBJ2-5; D may be TRBD1 (6 bases). Trimming took 5 bases from V and 2 from J, leaving 9 bases between them. CDR3 size: 13 residues. The V gene's germline CDR1 is SGHTA and CDR2 FQGNSA.